What follows are 3 T cell receptor beta chains derived from one specimen sequenced in a study of long-term antiretroviral therapy in people with HIV. Survey level was the resolution at which the v3.0 immunoSEQ assay ran. Assay: immunoSEQ multiplex PCR; the TCRdb copy retains only in-frame clones and omits some. The sample holds about 30,000 clones, roughly 90% seen once. Sequences were derived from unsorted PBMCs, sampled 5 to 5.5 years after starting antiretroviral therapy. These receptors were collected from a woman aged 40 to 50 with HIV.

The V and J genes are TRBV4-1 and TRBJ1-2; D gene uncertain. There are 14 residues in the CDR3. With 4 bases removed from V and 4 bases from J, the gap between germline ends came to 13 bases. Per the germline V gene, CDR1 is MGHRA and CDR2 is YSYEKL. The CDR3 DNA reads TGCGCCAGCAGCCCCAGTGGGCAGACCTATGGCTACACCTTC. As protein: CASSPSGQTYGYTF.

V usage is TRBV11-2 and J usage is TRBJ2-7; 8 bases line up with TRBD2. The V gene end was trimmed by 4 bases and the J gene end by 4 bases; junction bases not matched to a gene: 12. Germline V gives CDR1 SGHAT, CDR2 FQNNGV. The CDR3 extends over 16 amino acids. CDR3 nucleotides: TGTGCCAGCAGCTGGGGATCGGGAGGGCCACCATACGAGCAGTACTTC. It codes for CASSWGSGGPPYEQYF.

This clone was found a few times. The chain joins TRBV6-4 to TRBJ1-1; unclear D gene. Trimming removed 0 bases at V and 2 bases at J, with 7 bases between. Germline CDR1 and CDR2: MRHNA and SNTAGT. The CDR3 is made up of 14 amino acids. Here the CDR3 reads CASSDSSINTEAFF. The CDR3 coding sequence is TGTGCCAGCAGTGACTCGTCCATCAACACTGAAGCTTTCTTT.